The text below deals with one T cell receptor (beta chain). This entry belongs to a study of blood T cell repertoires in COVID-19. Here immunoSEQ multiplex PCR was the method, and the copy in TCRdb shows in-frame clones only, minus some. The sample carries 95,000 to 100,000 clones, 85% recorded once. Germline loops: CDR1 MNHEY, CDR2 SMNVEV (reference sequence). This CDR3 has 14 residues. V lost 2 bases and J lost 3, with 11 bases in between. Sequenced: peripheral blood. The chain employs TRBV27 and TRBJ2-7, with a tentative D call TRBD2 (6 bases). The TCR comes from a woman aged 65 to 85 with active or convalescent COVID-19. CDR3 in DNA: TGTGCCAGCAGTTTAGGGACTGGCTACTACGAGCAGTACTTC. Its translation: CASSLGTGYYEQYF.